These T cell receptor beta chains were read from a single sample in a study of T cell responses to AZD1222 COVID-19 vaccine. Data came from immunoSEQ multiplex PCR; TCRdb stores just in-frame clones and leaves some out. This table has 150,000 to 200,000 clones, roughly nine tenths appearing once. The sample here was peripheral blood, taken on day 0 of AZD1222 vaccination. These receptors came from an adult in good health. Each CDR3 is given with its conserved first and last residue. Each record gives: V gene, J gene, clone size, D gene, CDR3 protein, CDR3 DNA. A D gene is named only where the DNA matches it firmly. Clone size is given for some rows only: seen once, a few or many times, or a class if the clone is expanded.

v_gene: TRBV3-1/TRBV3-2
j_gene: TRBJ2-5
abundance: NA
d_gene: NA
CDR3aa: CASSHGLTGYQETQYF
CDR3nt: TGTGCCAGCAGCCATGGTCTCACAGGGTACCAAGAGACCCAGTACTTC

v_gene: TRBV7-9
j_gene: TRBJ1-3
abundance: NA
d_gene: NA
CDR3aa: CASSPQGSGNTIYF
CDR3nt: TGTGCCAGCAGCCCACAGGGATCTGGAAACACCATATATTTT

v_gene: TRBV7-9
j_gene: TRBJ2-2
abundance: few
d_gene: TRBD1
CDR3aa: CASTTFRDRVFGGELFF
CDR3nt: TGTGCCAGCACCACGTTCCGGGACAGGGTTTTCGGTGGGGAGCTGTTTTTT

v_gene: TRBV5-1
j_gene: TRBJ2-7
abundance: NA
d_gene: TRBD2
CDR3aa: CASSPGTSGYEQYF
CDR3nt: TGCGCCAGCAGCCCGGGGACTAGCGGTTACGAGCAGTACTTC

v_gene: TRBV19
j_gene: TRBJ1-1
abundance: NA
d_gene: NA
CDR3aa: CASSPRRANTEAFF
CDR3nt: TGTGCCAGTAGCCCCCGCAGGGCGAACACTGAAGCTTTCTTT

v_gene: TRBV20-1
j_gene: TRBJ2-1
abundance: NA
d_gene: NA
CDR3aa: CSATGNEQFF
CDR3nt: TGCAGTGCAACGGGGAATGAGCAGTTCTTC

v_gene: TRBV4-1
j_gene: TRBJ1-2
abundance: NA
d_gene: NA
CDR3aa: CASSQERNRVIIDYTF
CDR3nt: TGCGCCAGCAGCCAAGAGCGGAACAGGGTGATTATTGACTACACCTTC

v_gene: TRBV19
j_gene: TRBJ2-3
abundance: NA
d_gene: TRBD2
CDR3aa: CASSKGLALSTDTQYF
CDR3nt: TGTGCCAGTAGTAAGGGACTAGCCCTTAGCACAGATACGCAGTATTTT

v_gene: TRBV5-4
j_gene: TRBJ1-3
abundance: NA
d_gene: NA
CDR3aa: CASSSGREASGNTIYF
CDR3nt: TGTGCCAGCAGCTCGGGCAGGGAGGCCTCTGGAAACACCATATATTTT

v_gene: TRBV2
j_gene: TRBJ1-4
abundance: NA
d_gene: NA
CDR3aa: CASSFQTVQTNEKLFF
CDR3nt: TGTGCCAGCTCTTTCCAGACGGTCCAGACTAATGAAAAACTGTTTTTT

v_gene: TRBV6-2/TRBV6-3
j_gene: TRBJ1-5
abundance: NA
d_gene: NA
CDR3aa: CASSYGGDIYYSNQPQHF
CDR3nt: TGTGCCAGCAGTTACGGTGGGGACATCTACTATAGCAATCAGCCCCAGCATTTT

v_gene: TRBV7-8
j_gene: TRBJ2-1
abundance: NA
d_gene: TRBD2
CDR3aa: CASSRSGGAGNEQFF
CDR3nt: TGTGCCAGCAGCCGTAGCGGGGGGGCGGGCAATGAGCAGTTCTTC

v_gene: TRBV5-1
j_gene: TRBJ1-1
abundance: NA
d_gene: NA
CDR3aa: CASSSDYTEAFF
CDR3nt: TGCGCCAGCAGCTCGGACTACACTGAAGCTTTCTTT

v_gene: TRBV4-2
j_gene: TRBJ2-5
abundance: NA
d_gene: TRBD2
CDR3aa: CASSQDASGGALVETQYF
CDR3nt: TGTGCCAGCAGCCAAGATGCTAGCGGGGGGGCTTTGGTTGAGACCCAGTACTTC

v_gene: TRBV5-5
j_gene: TRBJ2-2
abundance: NA
d_gene: NA
CDR3aa: CASSLGSGVAGELFF
CDR3nt: TGTGCCAGCAGCTTGGGTTCGGGGGTCGCCGGGGAGCTGTTTTTT

v_gene: TRBV14
j_gene: TRBJ1-6
abundance: NA
d_gene: NA
CDR3aa: CASSHSTGIRHF
CDR3nt: TGTGCCAGCAGCCATAGCACAGGGATTCGCCACTTT

v_gene: TRBV6-1
j_gene: TRBJ1-1
abundance: NA
d_gene: NA
CDR3aa: CASSELRMNTEAFF
CDR3nt: TGTGCCAGCAGTGAATTACGGATGAACACTGAAGCTTTCTTT

v_gene: TRBV6-4
j_gene: TRBJ2-6
abundance: medium-sized
d_gene: NA
CDR3aa: CASSDRASSGANVLTF
CDR3nt: TGTGCCAGCAGTGACAGGGCTAGCTCTGGGGCCAACGTCCTGACTTTC

v_gene: TRBV19
j_gene: TRBJ2-2
abundance: NA
d_gene: TRBD1
CDR3aa: CAHISGTGADWTGELFF
CDR3nt: TGTGCCCATATCAGCGGGACAGGGGCGGATTGGACCGGGGAGCTGTTTTTT

v_gene: TRBV28
j_gene: TRBJ2-7
abundance: NA
d_gene: TRBD1
CDR3aa: CASSATPWGTGSQQYF
CDR3nt: TGTGCCAGCAGTGCGACTCCTTGGGGGACAGGGTCTCAGCAGTACTTC

v_gene: TRBV6-5
j_gene: TRBJ2-2
abundance: NA
d_gene: NA
CDR3aa: CASSYPEAGTGELFF
CDR3nt: TGTGCCAGCAGTTACCCAGAAGCAGGGACCGGGGAGCTGTTTTTT

v_gene: TRBV7-2
j_gene: TRBJ1-6
abundance: NA
d_gene: NA
CDR3aa: CASSRPDNNSPLHF
CDR3nt: TGTGCCAGCAGCCGTCCGGACAATAATTCACCCCTCCACTTT

v_gene: TRBV5-4
j_gene: TRBJ2-2
abundance: NA
d_gene: NA
CDR3aa: CASSLGLSGELFF
CDR3nt: TGTGCCAGCAGCTTGGGCCTCTCCGGGGAGCTGTTTTTT

v_gene: TRBV24-1
j_gene: TRBJ2-5
abundance: NA
d_gene: NA
CDR3aa: CATSEHPRTEQETQYF
CDR3nt: TGTGCCACCAGTGAGCACCCTCGGACAGAGCAAGAGACCCAGTACTTC

v_gene: TRBV18
j_gene: TRBJ2-5
abundance: NA
d_gene: TRBD2
CDR3aa: CASSPLAGETQYF
CDR3nt: TGTGCCAGCTCACCATTAGCGGGGGAGACCCAGTACTTC

v_gene: TRBV7-3
j_gene: TRBJ2-1
abundance: NA
d_gene: TRBD2
CDR3aa: CASSLTAGGHYNEQFF
CDR3nt: TGTGCCAGCAGCTTAACCGCGGGGGGGCATTACAATGAGCAGTTCTTC

v_gene: TRBV25-1
j_gene: TRBJ2-2
abundance: NA
d_gene: NA
CDR3aa: CASSRFGLLGTGELFF
CDR3nt: TGTGCCAGCAGTCGGTTCGGCCTCCTTGGCACCGGGGAGCTGTTTTTT

v_gene: TRBV7-2
j_gene: TRBJ2-7
abundance: once
d_gene: NA
CDR3aa: CASSLASAAYEQYF
CDR3nt: TGTGCCAGCAGCTTAGCTAGCGCCGCCTACGAGCAGTACTTC

v_gene: TRBV9
j_gene: TRBJ2-7
abundance: NA
d_gene: TRBD1
CDR3aa: CASSEGQGGYEQYF
CDR3nt: TGTGCCAGCAGCGAGGGACAGGGAGGCTACGAGCAGTACTTC

v_gene: TRBV7-2
j_gene: TRBJ1-5
abundance: NA
d_gene: NA
CDR3aa: CASSPYSNQPQHF
CDR3nt: TGTGCCAGCAGCCCATATAGCAATCAGCCCCAGCATTTT

v_gene: TRBV5-1
j_gene: TRBJ2-1
abundance: NA
d_gene: TRBD1
CDR3aa: CASSLQGGLNEQFF
CDR3nt: TGCGCCAGCAGCTTACAGGGGGGACTCAATGAGCAGTTCTTC

v_gene: TRBV9
j_gene: TRBJ2-1
abundance: NA
d_gene: TRBD2
CDR3aa: CASSAYGVAGGYNEQFF
CDR3nt: TGTGCCAGCAGCGCATACGGCGTAGCGGGGGGTTACAATGAGCAGTTCTTC

v_gene: TRBV5-1
j_gene: TRBJ2-1
abundance: NA
d_gene: NA
CDR3aa: CASSLVSNEQFF
CDR3nt: TGCGCCAGCAGCTTGGTTTCTAATGAGCAGTTCTTC

v_gene: TRBV9
j_gene: TRBJ2-3
abundance: NA
d_gene: NA
CDR3aa: CASSPTAGADTDTQYF
CDR3nt: TGTGCCAGCAGCCCCACAGCCGGGGCCGACACAGATACGCAGTATTTT

v_gene: TRBV24-1
j_gene: TRBJ1-2
abundance: NA
d_gene: NA
CDR3aa: CATSDPTGIYGYTF
CDR3nt: TGTGCCACCAGTGACCCGACGGGGATCTATGGCTACACCTTC

v_gene: TRBV13
j_gene: TRBJ2-5
abundance: NA
d_gene: TRBD1
CDR3aa: CASSPPTGWETQYF
CDR3nt: TGTGCCAGCAGCCCCCCGACAGGGTGGGAGACCCAGTACTTC

v_gene: TRBV7-2
j_gene: TRBJ1-6
abundance: NA
d_gene: NA
CDR3aa: CASSLVGQGHPYNSPLHF
CDR3nt: TGTGCCAGCAGCTTAGTAGGCCAGGGTCACCCCTATAATTCACCCCTCCACTTT

v_gene: TRBV2
j_gene: TRBJ1-4
abundance: NA
d_gene: TRBD1
CDR3aa: CASSVTGGRGEKLFF
CDR3nt: TGTGCCAGCAGCGTTACAGGGGGTAGGGGTGAAAAACTGTTTTTT

v_gene: TRBV9
j_gene: TRBJ1-5
abundance: NA
d_gene: NA
CDR3aa: CASSVGGGNQPQHF
CDR3nt: TGTGCCAGCAGCGTAGGGGGGGGCAATCAGCCCCAGCATTTT

v_gene: TRBV19
j_gene: TRBJ2-1
abundance: NA
d_gene: TRBD1
CDR3aa: CASRKAGTDYNEQFF
CDR3nt: TGTGCCAGTAGAAAGGCCGGGACAGACTACAATGAGCAGTTCTTC

v_gene: TRBV19
j_gene: TRBJ1-3
abundance: NA
d_gene: NA
CDR3aa: CASNDRRDGSSGNTIYF
CDR3nt: TGTGCCAGTAACGACCGACGGGACGGGAGCTCTGGAAACACCATATATTTT

v_gene: TRBV9
j_gene: TRBJ2-7
abundance: NA
d_gene: NA
CDR3aa: CASSAEESPHEQYF
CDR3nt: TGTGCCAGCAGCGCTGAGGAAAGTCCCCACGAGCAGTACTTC

v_gene: TRBV2
j_gene: TRBJ2-3
abundance: NA
d_gene: TRBD2
CDR3aa: CASSRLAGALEGITDTQYF
CDR3nt: TGTGCCAGCAGTAGACTAGCGGGGGCATTAGAGGGGATCACAGATACGCAGTATTTT

v_gene: TRBV10-1
j_gene: TRBJ2-5
abundance: NA
d_gene: NA
CDR3aa: CASSDGAQETQYF
CDR3nt: TGCGCCAGCAGTGATGGGGCCCAAGAGACCCAGTACTTC

v_gene: TRBV6-2/TRBV6-3
j_gene: TRBJ1-5
abundance: NA
d_gene: NA
CDR3aa: CASSRPGEYQPQHF
CDR3nt: TGTGCCAGCAGTCGGCCGGGGGAGTATCAGCCCCAGCATTTT

v_gene: TRBV14
j_gene: TRBJ1-6
abundance: NA
d_gene: NA
CDR3aa: CASRGPGGYYNSPLHF
CDR3nt: TGTGCCAGCAGGGGCCCCGGTGGATACTATAATTCACCCCTCCACTTT

v_gene: TRBV11-3
j_gene: TRBJ2-2
abundance: NA
d_gene: NA
CDR3aa: CASSEGTGVSGELFF
CDR3nt: TGTGCCAGCAGCGAGGGGACGGGGGTCTCCGGGGAGCTGTTTTTT

v_gene: TRBV6-4
j_gene: TRBJ2-3
abundance: NA
d_gene: TRBD2
CDR3aa: CASSPETSGGTDTQYF
CDR3nt: TGTGCCAGCAGTCCCGAGACTAGCGGGGGAACAGATACGCAGTATTTT

v_gene: TRBV5-1
j_gene: TRBJ2-1
abundance: NA
d_gene: NA
CDR3aa: CASSQNEGSYNEQFF
CDR3nt: TGCGCCAGCAGCCAGAACGAGGGTTCCTACAATGAGCAGTTCTTC

v_gene: TRBV11-3
j_gene: TRBJ2-2
abundance: NA
d_gene: NA
CDR3aa: CASSLDFAGELFF
CDR3nt: TGTGCCAGCAGCTTAGATTTCGCCGGGGAGCTGTTTTTT

v_gene: TRBV12-3/TRBV12-4
j_gene: TRBJ1-5
abundance: NA
d_gene: NA
CDR3aa: CASSVEFGPQHF
CDR3nt: TGTGCCAGCAGTGTGGAGTTCGGACCCCAGCATTTT

v_gene: TRBV7-3
j_gene: TRBJ2-3
abundance: once
d_gene: NA
CDR3aa: CASSPSFGGPTTDTQYF
CDR3nt: TGTGCCAGCAGCCCATCCTTTGGGGGGCCCACCACAGATACGCAGTATTTT

v_gene: TRBV3-1/TRBV3-2
j_gene: TRBJ1-5
abundance: NA
d_gene: NA
CDR3aa: CASSPRGVSNQPQHF
CDR3nt: TGTGCCAGCAGCCCTCGTGGGGTTAGCAATCAGCCCCAGCATTTT

v_gene: TRBV6-5
j_gene: TRBJ1-2
abundance: NA
d_gene: NA
CDR3aa: CASSYTTSPRRGYTF
CDR3nt: TGTGCCAGCAGTTACACAACTAGCCCTCGGCGTGGCTACACCTTC

v_gene: TRBV18
j_gene: TRBJ2-5
abundance: NA
d_gene: TRBD2
CDR3aa: CASSPRNGGAQETQYF
CDR3nt: TGTGCCAGCTCACCACGCAACGGGGGGGCCCAAGAGACCCAGTACTTC

v_gene: TRBV30
j_gene: TRBJ1-1
abundance: NA
d_gene: NA
CDR3aa: CAWSVSGEAFF
CDR3nt: TGTGCCTGGAGTGTATCAGGGGAGGCTTTCTTT

v_gene: TRBV12-3/TRBV12-4
j_gene: TRBJ1-2
abundance: once
d_gene: NA
CDR3aa: CASRWDKNYGYTF
CDR3nt: TGTGCCAGCAGATGGGACAAGAACTATGGCTACACCTTC